Included here is one T cell receptor beta chain sequence, with context. What it recognizes is unknown. Profiled with immunoSEQ multiplex PCR; TCRdb holds only in-frame clones, not every one. Among tens of thousands of clones, 85% to 90% were seen once, and the ten largest hold approximately 4.5%. The CDR3 contains 15 residues. Trimming took off 6 bases at V and 0 bases at J, with 11 bases between the two ends. CDR1 is KGHSH and CDR2 is LQKENI in the germline V gene. This entry belongs to a study of T cell responses to AZD1222 COVID-19 vaccine. Broader study findings: Only six or seven AZD1222 recipients tested seropositive at baseline. The CD4 TCRs associated with vaccination extended across spike and predominated at 160-218 and 743-854.

The chain carries TRBV18 and TRBJ1-4; TRBD1 might be the D (6 bases). The source is an adult in good health. Sequencing was performed on peripheral blood, taken on day 0 of MenACWY control vaccination. DNA for the CDR3: TGTGCCAGCTCCCGACAGGTTGCAACTAATGAAAAACTGTTTTTT. It specifies CASSRQVATNEKLFF.